These 8 T cell receptor beta chains were all obtained from the same sample, sequenced in a study of Graves' ophthalmopathy and Graves' hyperthyroidism. RNA served as the template for amplifying TCR beta CDR3 regions. First-round RT-PCR relied on HTBI primers, and a second-round multiplex PCR came next. TCRdb passed the multiplex PCR reads through MiXCR, listing each CDR3 protein once. The sample yields 170,000 or so distinct CDR3 sequences, 39% seen once. The specimen sequenced was peripheral blood. These TCRs come from a man aged 25 to 45 with Graves' ophthalmopathy.

Ten or more counts support this clonotype. The J gene is TRBJ1-5, the V gene TRBV19, with D possibly being TRBD1 (5 bases). The CDR3 has 12 amino acids. In germline, CDR1 is LNHDA, CDR2 SQIVND (reference sequence). Trimming stripped 7 bases from V and 6 bases from J, with 10 bases between. CDR3: CASKGRGQPQHF. The DNA of the CDR3 is TGTGCCAGTAAAGGGAGGGGTCAGCCCCAGCATTTT.

The rearrangement joins TRBV6-1 to TRBJ2-7; 7 nucleotides line up with TRBD2. The CDR3 is 14 amino acids. Losses at the gene ends were 6 bases for V and 5 bases for J; bases not matched to a gene: 10. The germline V gene has CDR1 MNHNS and CDR2 SASEGT. As DNA, the CDR3 is TGTGCCAGCAGAAGAGCGGGAACTAACAACGAGCAGTACTTC. It specifies CASRRAGTNNEQYF.

The chain's CDR3 is CSALDRGRRNEQYF. DNA of the CDR3: TGCAGTGCCCTGGACAGGGGGCGACGGAACGAGCAGTACTTC. The chain couples TRBV20-1 to TRBJ2-7, with TRBD1 identical over 11 bases. Germline lookup yields CDR1 DFQATT and CDR2 SNEGSKA (reference sequence). Unmatched junction bases numbered 9, after V lost 6 bases and J lost 5 bases. CDR3 size: 14 residues.

This clonotype was detected many times. DNA of the CDR3: TGTGCCAGCAGCTTAGACCCCAGGGGGGATGGAGCTTTCTTT. Translating gives CASSLDPRGDGAFF. The rearrangement joins TRBV7-2 to TRBJ1-1; the match to TRBD1 covers 7 bases. The CDR3 covers 14 residues. The germline V gene has CDR1 SGHTA and CDR2 FQGNSA. Trimming at V came to 1 base and at J to 10 bases, leaving 9 bases not matched to a gene.

The genes are TRBV6-1 and TRBJ1-1, with 8 bases lining up with TRBD1. This CDR3 contains 15 residues. Germline lookup yields CDR1 MNHNS and CDR2 SASEGT. V shed 2 bases and J 1 base; nucleotides not matched to a gene: 3. CDR3 residues: CASSETGTGNTEAFF. CDR3 sequence (DNA): TGTGCCAGCAGTGAAACCGGGACAGGGAACACTGAAGCTTTCTTT.

The chain combines TRBV6-2 or TRBV6-3 with TRBJ1-1; no clear D. Trimming took off 7 bases at V and 5 bases at J, with 17 bases between the two ends. Germline V lookup: CDR1 MNHEY, CDR2 SVGEGT. The CDR3 sequence is 14 residues long. Here the CDR3 DNA reads TGTGCCAGCATCGTTAGGGTCGACGGGACTGAAGCTTTCTTT. It yields the protein CASIVRVDGTEAFF.

In its sample, this clonotype was seen many times. The chain is built from TRBV6-1 and TRBJ2-5; 10 bases agree with TRBD1. The CDR3 consists of 16 residues. Germline lookup yields CDR1 MNHNS and CDR2 SASEGT. V lost 0 bases, J lost 4 bases, and 5 bases stayed unmatched. The CDR3: CASSEAGRTGGETQYF. The CDR3 DNA is TGTGCCAGCAGTGAAGCCGGGAGGACAGGGGGAGAGACCCAGTACTTC.

V is TRBV11-2 and J is TRBJ2-7; D may be TRBD1 or TRBD2 (5 bases each). V was trimmed by 3 bases and J by 3 bases, leaving 21 bases between them. The germline gives CDR1 SGHAT, CDR2 FQNNGV. This CDR3 has 17 amino acids. This CDR3 reads CASSLRSRPRGLYEQYF. CDR3 nucleotide sequence: TGTGCCAGCAGCTTGAGGAGTCGACCCCGGGGCCTCTACGAGCAGTACTTC.